These 2 T cell receptor beta chains came from one sample sequenced in a study of CD8+CD57+ T cells in acquired aplastic anemia. The template used for profiling TCR beta VDJ and CDR3 was genomic DNA. MiXCR, applied by TCRdb to the reads, yields one record per CDR3 protein. The table has over 150,000 distinct CDR3 sequences, approximately 40% seen once. The specimen was sorted CD4+, CD8+, or CD8+CD57+ T cells (not recorded which) from PBMCs. These receptors were collected from a human donor in good health.

With regard to this clonotype: The germline gene is not matched at one end of the junction; a read error may be the cause. The J gene is TRBJ1-4, the V gene TRBV29-1; 11 nucleotides align to TRBD1. The CDR3 contains 14 residues. The germline CDR1 and CDR2 sequences are SQVTM and ANQGSEA. CDR3 bases: TGCAGCGTAGGGACAGGGGGGACTAATGAAGAACTGTTTTTT. It codes for CSVGTGGTNEELFF.

The rearrangement uses TRBV6-1 and TRBJ2-1; 11 positions match TRBD2. The germline gives CDR1 MNHNS, CDR2 SASEGT. The trim removed 5 bases at V and 6 bases at J, leaving 6 bases unmatched. The CDR3 sequence is 15 residues long. The CDR3 region has the DNA TGTGCCAGCAGTCGATACGGACTAGCGGGCAATGAGCAGTTCTTC. It translates to CASSRYGLAGNEQFF.